This T cell receptor (beta chain) was sequenced in a study of cytomegalovirus exposure and HLA in healthy donors. For the study at large: Of roughly 400 genotyped donors, 81% grouped in the Caucasian-associated ancestry cluster. The study's findings and limits: Presence/absence analyses treated sequencing depth as roughly uniform across donors.

PCR employed 60 Vbeta and 13 Jbeta primers. Profiled with immunoSEQ multiplex PCR; TCRdb holds only in-frame clones, not every one. The table includes 150,000 or so clones, approximately 82% detected once. Comments on this clone: Its antigen is as yet unknown.

The TCR originated in a man aged 45-65 years in good health and CMV-seropositive. The sequencing sample was made of PBMCs.

The CDR3 sequence: CASSLGGAGADTQYF. The CDR3 bases are TGCGCCAGCAGCCTCGGGGGGGCGGGCGCAGATACGCAGTATTTT. The V gene is TRBV5-1, the J gene TRBJ2-3; 8 nucleotides agree with TRBD2. J lost 4 bases, V lost 4 bases, and 8 bases had no gene match. There are 15 residues in the CDR3. Germline assignment: CDR1 SGHRS and CDR2 YFSETQ.